This T cell receptor (beta chain) was captured by sequencing in a study of blood T cell repertoires in COVID-19. Looking at the study overall: Some COVID-19 samples were acute and others convalescent; all came from the United States, Italy and Spain. The analysed material was cDNA or gDNA that came from T cells, B-cell-depleted T cells, or PBMCs.

In the study's own analysis: Amplification with reference gene primers provided the estimates of nucleated cell counts. The data were produced by immunoSEQ multiplex PCR, yet TCRdb's version contains in-frame clones alone and is incomplete. From that table come the V and J calls and clone size; the DNA was used to work out D and trimming. The profile shows tens of thousands of clones, 70% to 90% of them singletons. The V gene lost 0 bases and the J gene lost 0 bases, with 5 bases spanning the gap. From germline, CDR1 is SGHRS and CDR2 YFSETQ. This CDR3 spans 14 amino acids. This sequence joins TRBV5-1 and TRBJ2-3; tentative D call: TRBD2 (5 bases). This TCR came from a woman aged 80 or over with acute or convalescent COVID-19. Input material: peripheral blood. DNA of the CDR3: TGCGCCAGCAGCTTGGCGGGGAGCACAGATACGCAGTATTTT. This gives the protein CASSLAGSTDTQYF.